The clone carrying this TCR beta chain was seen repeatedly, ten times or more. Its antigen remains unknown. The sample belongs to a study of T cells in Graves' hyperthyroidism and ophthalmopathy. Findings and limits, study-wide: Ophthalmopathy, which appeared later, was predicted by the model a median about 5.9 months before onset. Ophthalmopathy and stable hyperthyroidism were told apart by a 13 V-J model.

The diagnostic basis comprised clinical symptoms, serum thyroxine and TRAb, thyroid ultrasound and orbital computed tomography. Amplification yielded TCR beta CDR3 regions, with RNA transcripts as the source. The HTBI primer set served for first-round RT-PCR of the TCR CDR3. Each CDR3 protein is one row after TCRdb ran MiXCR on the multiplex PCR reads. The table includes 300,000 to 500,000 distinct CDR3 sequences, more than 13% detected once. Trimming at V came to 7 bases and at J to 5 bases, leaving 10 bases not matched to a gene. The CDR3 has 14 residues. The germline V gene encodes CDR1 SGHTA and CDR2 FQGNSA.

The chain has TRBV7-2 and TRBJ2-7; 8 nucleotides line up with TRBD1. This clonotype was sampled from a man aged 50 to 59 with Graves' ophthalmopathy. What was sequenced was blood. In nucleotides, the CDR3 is TGTGCCAGCACAAGGACAGGGTCTGATCACGAGCAGTACTTC. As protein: CASTRTGSDHEQYF.